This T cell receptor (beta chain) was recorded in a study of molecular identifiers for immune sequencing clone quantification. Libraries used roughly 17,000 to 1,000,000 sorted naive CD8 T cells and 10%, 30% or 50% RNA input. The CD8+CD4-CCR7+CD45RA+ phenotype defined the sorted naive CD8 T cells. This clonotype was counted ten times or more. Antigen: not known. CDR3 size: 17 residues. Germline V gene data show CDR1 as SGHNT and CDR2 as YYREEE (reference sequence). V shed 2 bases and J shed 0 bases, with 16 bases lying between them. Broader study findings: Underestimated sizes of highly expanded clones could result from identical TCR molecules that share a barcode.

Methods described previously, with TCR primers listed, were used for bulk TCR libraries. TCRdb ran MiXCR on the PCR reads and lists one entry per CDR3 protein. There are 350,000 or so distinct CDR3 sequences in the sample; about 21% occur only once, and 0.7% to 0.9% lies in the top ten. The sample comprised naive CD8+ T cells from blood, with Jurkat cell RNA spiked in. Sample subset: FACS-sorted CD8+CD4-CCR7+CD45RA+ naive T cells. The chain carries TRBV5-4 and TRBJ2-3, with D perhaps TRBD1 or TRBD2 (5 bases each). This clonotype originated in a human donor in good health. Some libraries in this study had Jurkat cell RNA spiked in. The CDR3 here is CASSFGTTESSTDTQYF. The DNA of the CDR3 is TGTGCCAGCAGCTTCGGGACGACGGAGTCTAGCACAGATACGCAGTATTTT.